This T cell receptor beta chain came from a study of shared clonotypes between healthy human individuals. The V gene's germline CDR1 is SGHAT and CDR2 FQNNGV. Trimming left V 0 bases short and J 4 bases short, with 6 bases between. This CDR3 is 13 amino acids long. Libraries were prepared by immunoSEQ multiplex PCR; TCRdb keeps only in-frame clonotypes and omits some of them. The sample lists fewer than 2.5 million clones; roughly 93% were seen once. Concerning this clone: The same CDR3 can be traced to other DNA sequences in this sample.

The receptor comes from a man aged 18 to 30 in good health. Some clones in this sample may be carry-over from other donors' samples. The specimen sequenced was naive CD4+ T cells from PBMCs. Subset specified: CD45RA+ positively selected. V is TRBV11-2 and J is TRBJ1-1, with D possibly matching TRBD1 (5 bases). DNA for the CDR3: TGTGCCAGCAGCTTAGAAAGGGGCACTGAAGCTTTCTTT. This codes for CASSLERGTEAFF.